The sequence of this T cell receptor beta chain was determined in a study of blood T cell repertoires in COVID-19. The germline V and J ends were trimmed by 1 base and 3 bases, with 12 bases remaining between them. Germline V gives CDR1 PRHDT, CDR2 FYEKMQ (reference sequence). The CDR3 spans 16 residues. Authors' analysis steps: For nucleated cells, counts were estimated from reference gene primer amplification. TCRdb's table, derived via immunoSEQ multiplex PCR, lists solely in-frame clones and lacks some. D and trimming come from the DNA, and the V and J calls and clone size come from that table. The profile shows under 150,000 clones, around 86% of them singletons. This clone has only one observation.

The origin of this receptor is a man between 35 and 55 years old with active or convalescent COVID-19. The sequenced material came from peripheral blood. The genes are TRBV13 and TRBJ2-2; D remains unclear. CDR3: CASSLDVQEYTGELFF. As DNA, the CDR3 is TGTGCCAGCAGCTTAGACGTTCAGGAATACACCGGGGAGCTGTTTTTT.